This record covers a single TCR beta chain. Its cognate antigen is unknown. CDR3 length: 15 residues. V lost 10 bases, J lost 5 bases, and 15 bases stayed unmatched. The germline V gene encodes CDR1 ENHRY and CDR2 SYGVKD. The record originates from a study of CD8 T cells in ankylosing spondylitis. Study-level findings and limits: One TCR beta motif, made up of several highly homologous variants, appeared characteristic of ankylosing spondylitis blood.

TCRdb ran MiXCR on the 5' RACE reads and lists one entry per CDR3 protein. The repertoire has about 800,000 distinct CDR3 sequences, 10% to 15% of them found once; the top ten carry less than 0.65%. V and J are TRBV10-3 and TRBJ2-5; 8 bases line up with TRBD2. Sequencing input: blood, either unsorted or a sorted T cell fraction (not recorded which). This TCR came from a male donor with ankylosing spondylitis. The CDR3 loop is CATDRSGARWETQYF. In DNA form, the CDR3 reads TGTGCCACCGATCGTAGCGGGGCCCGGTGGGAGACCCAGTACTTC.